This record looks at one T cell receptor beta chain sequence and its context. Antigen specificity is unknown. This record belongs to a study of tumor-infiltrating lymphocytes in localized non-small cell lung cancer. Across the study: Resected tumor was paired with non-adjacent uninvolved lung from the same patient.

Notes on the study in general: Different pieces of the same tissue were used for each assay.

Produced via immunoSEQ multiplex PCR; TCRdb's table is partial and in-frame only. Of 7,000 to 9,000 clones in the sample, under 75% were seen once. The CDR3 contains 15 residues. From germline, CDR1 is LNHDA and CDR2 SQIVND (reference sequence). Trimming removed 7 bases from V and 4 bases from J; junction bases left unmatched: 9. The source is a human donor with non-small cell lung cancer. The gene calls are TRBV19 and TRBJ2-3; 9 positions match TRBD1. The sequenced sample consisted of uninvolved lung tissue not adjacent to the tumor. CDR3 DNA: TGTGCCAGTACCCTACAGGGGGCGGTCGCAGATACGCAGTATTTT. It encodes CASTLQGAVADTQYF. Full variable domain (rest looked up from reference TRBV19 and TRBJ2-3): DGGITQSPKYLFRKEGQNVTLSCEQNLNHDAMYWYRQDPGQGLRLIYYSQIVNDFQKGDIAEGYSVSREKKESFPLTVTSAQKNPTAFYLCASTLQGAVADTQYFGPGTRLTVL.